This note documents a single T cell receptor (beta chain) sequence. Its antigen is still unknown. A universal primer site arose from template switching, and cDNA bore unique molecular identifiers. TCRdb itself ran the 5' RACE reads through MiXCR, one entry per CDR3 protein. The profile shows about 720,000 distinct CDR3 sequences, over 8.5% of them singletons. This sample stems from a study of identical twins. The CDR3 contains 16 residues. From germline, CDR1 is SGHTA and CDR2 FQGNSA. Trimming cost V 2 bases and J 4 bases; bases outside gene matches: 6. General study results and limits: Some out-of-frame alpha sequences were shared by twins, and these showed excess low generation probability.

These same records also appear under a second study, on yellow fever vaccine responses in identical twins.

This rearrangement joins TRBV7-2 to TRBJ2-7, with 12 positions matching TRBD1. Specimen: PBMCs. The source of this sequence is a woman between 18 and 29 years old in good health. The CDR3 nucleotides are TGTGCCAGCAGCTTAAGGATGGGACAGGGGGCGTACGAGCAGTACTTC. This encodes CASSLRMGQGAYEQYF.